This passage covers 30 T cell receptor beta chains from one sample sequenced in a study of T cells in localized non-small cell lung cancer. Assay used: immunoSEQ multiplex PCR; TCRdb lists only in-frame clones, some missing. The sample gives about 910 clones, 20% to 25% of which show up once; around an eighth is in the top ten. The sample here was normal lung tissue next to the tumor, taken before any cancer treatment. These TCRs come from a woman between 40 and 69 years old with stage III lung adenocarcinoma.

The chain has TRBV6-8 and TRBJ1-4; possible D gene TRBD1, 5 bases. Germline lookup yields CDR1 MNHGY and CDR2 SAAAGT. The CDR3 is made up of 16 amino acids. V lost 0 bases and J 7 bases, leaving 15 bases between the germline ends. CDR3 DNA sequence: TGTGCCAGCAGTTACTCCGCCGGGACTCGTAGTGAAAAACTGTTTTTT. Protein sequence: CASSYSAGTRSEKLFF.

This clone was observed a few times. J is TRBJ1-1 and V is TRBV7-8; D may be TRBD1 (6 bases). This CDR3 comprises 13 residues. Germline values: CDR1 SGHVS, CDR2 FQNEAQ. Between the trimmed V and J ends, which lost 5 bases and 1 base, there was a span of 8 bases. CDR3 residues: CASSIQGNTEAFF. In DNA form, the CDR3 reads TGTGCCAGCAGCATACAGGGGAACACTGAAGCTTTCTTT.

The chain has TRBV2 and TRBJ2-7; 12 bases map to TRBD2. Germline CDR1 and CDR2: SNHLY and FYNNEI. The CDR3 runs to 16 residues. The V gene end was trimmed by 0 bases and the J gene end by 2 bases; junction bases not matched to a gene: 2. The CDR3 region is CASSEAPSGGAYEQYF. As DNA, the CDR3 is TGTGCCAGCAGTGAAGCACCTAGCGGGGGGGCCTACGAGCAGTACTTC.

The gene calls are TRBV19 and TRBJ1-5, with no clear D. Germline CDR1 is LNHDA and CDR2 is SQIVND (reference sequence). The CDR3 covers 14 residues. V lost 3 bases to trimming and J lost 9 bases, with 15 bases between them. CDR3 sequence: CASSIGLYGRPQHF. The DNA of the CDR3 is TGTGCCAGTAGTATCGGTCTATATGGAAGGCCCCAGCATTTT.

This chain connects TRBV15 to TRBJ2-5; perhaps TRBD1 as D (7 bases). V dropped 1 base and J dropped 5 bases, with 20 bases sitting between them. The CDR3 is 17 residues long. Looked up from germline, CDR1 is LNHNV and CDR2 is YYDKDF (reference sequence). CDR3 amino acids: CATSRGQGGSSRETQYF. For the CDR3, the DNA is TGTGCCACCAGCAGAGGACAGGGAGGTTCATCAAGGGAGACCCAGTACTTC.

In its sample, this clone is large. Owing to an unread or ambiguous base, the encoded residue is reported as X. The gene calls are TRBV6-8 and TRBJ1-3; D unresolved. Germline V CDR1 and CDR2: MNHGY, SAAAGT. Between the trimmed V and J ends, which lost 5 bases and 0 bases, there was a span of 8 bases. This CDR3 is 14 amino acids long. The CDR3 protein is CASSDGXSGNTIYF. The CDR3 coding sequence is TGTGCCAGCAGTGATGGGGYCTCTGGAAACACCATATATTTT.

By share, this clone ranks as medium-sized. The chain combines TRBV11-3 with TRBJ2-1, with a weak D call TRBD2 (6 bases). Germline loops: CDR1 SGHNT, CDR2 YENEEA. V was trimmed by 2 bases and J by 5 bases, leaving 22 bases between them. The CDR3 totals 18 residues. CDR3 nucleotide sequence: TGTGCCAGCAGCTTACGTGAGAGGGCGCGGGGAACTAACAATGAGCAGTTCTTC. It encodes CASSLRERARGTNNEQFF.

Relative to its sample, this clone is large (0.1 to 1%). The chain is built from TRBV15 and TRBJ2-7; TRBD1 might be the D (7 bases). V was clipped by 1 base and J by 0 bases, with 13 bases between them. Per the germline V gene, CDR1 is LNHNV and CDR2 is YYDKDF (reference sequence). This CDR3 is built from 16 residues. CDR3 region: CATSRARQGGSYEQYF. CDR3 coding DNA: TGTGCCACCAGCAGAGCCAGACAGGGAGGCTCCTACGAGCAGTACTTC.

The J gene is TRBJ1-4, the V gene TRBV11-3; the match to TRBD1 covers 10 bases. CDR3 length equals 14 residues. The germline V gene encodes CDR1 SGHNT and CDR2 YENEEA. Trimming at V came to 5 bases and at J to 8 bases, leaving 5 bases not matched to a gene. CDR3 protein: CASSPGDRGEKLFF. As DNA, the CDR3 is TGTGCCAGCAGCCCCGGGGACAGGGGAGAAAAACTGTTTTTT.

V and J are TRBV28 and TRBJ2-7, with D unresolved. The CDR3 is 15 residues long. Germline lookup yields CDR1 MDHEN and CDR2 SYDVKM. Trimming cost V 5 bases and J 3 bases, with 17 bases left between them. CDR3 protein: CASSPPLNTRYEQYF. CDR3 DNA: TGTGCCAGCAGTCCCCCGTTAAATACCCGCTACGAGCAGTACTTC. The variable domain in full, completed from reference TRBV28 and TRBJ2-7, reads DVKVTQSSRYLVKRTGEKVFLECVQDMDHENMFWYRQDPGLGLRLIYFSYDVKMKEKGDIPEGYSVSREKKERFSLILESASTNQTSMYLCASSPPLNTRYEQYFGPGTRLTVT.

This clone is medium-sized in the sample. V and J are TRBV11-3 and TRBJ2-7; 8 bases match TRBD1. V was pared by 2 bases and J by 4 bases, with 4 bases of the junction left unmatched. CDR1 SGHNT and CDR2 YENEEA come from the germline V gene. CDR3 size: 14 residues. The CDR3, as DNA: TGTGCCAGCAGCTTACACGACAGGGGTTACGAGCAGTACTTC. Amino acids: CASSLHDRGYEQYF.

This clone is judged large. V gene TRBV14 combines with J gene TRBJ2-7; TRBD2 agrees at 9 bases. This CDR3 contains 15 residues. Trimming removed 3 bases from V and 0 bases from J; junction bases left unmatched: 3. Germline-derived CDR1 and CDR2 are SGHDN and FVKESK. CDR3 in amino acids: CASSHGAGGSYEQYF. For the CDR3, the DNA is TGTGCCAGCAGCCACGGAGCGGGAGGCTCCTACGAGCAGTACTTC. Based on the CDR3 plus reference TRBV14 and TRBJ2-7, the full variable domain is EAGVTQFPSHSVIEKGQTVTLRCDPISGHDNLYWYRRVMGKEIKFLLHFVKESKQDESGMPNNRFLAERTGGTYSTLKVQPAELEDSGVYFCASSHGAGGSYEQYFGPGTRLTVT.

V usage is TRBV6-8 and J usage is TRBJ2-7, with D unclear. Germline V gene data show CDR1 as MNHGY and CDR2 as SAAAGT. Trimming removed 10 bases from V and 3 bases from J, with 16 bases in between. The CDR3 covers 13 residues. CDR3 protein: CAIKAEPVYEQYF. CDR3 nucleotides: TGTGCCATCAAGGCGGAACCGGTCTACGAGCAGTACTTC.

The CDR3 DNA reads TGTGCCTCCTTCGAGGGACAGGGAAGGGGTGAGCAGTTCTTC. Translation gives CASFEGQGRGEQFF. This chain joins TRBV19 and TRBJ2-1; 9 bases line up with TRBD1. J lost 9 bases, V lost 11 bases, and 14 bases had no gene match. This CDR3 contains 14 residues. The germline CDR1 and CDR2 sequences are LNHDA and SQIVND (reference sequence).

The rearrangement uses TRBV6-8 and TRBJ2-1, with 12 bases aligning to TRBD1. The CDR3 loop spans 16 amino acids. V lost 7 bases and J lost 7; bases outside the gene matches: 11. Germline values: CDR1 MNHGY, CDR2 SAAAGT. The CDR3 bases are TGTGCCAGCACCCCGGGACAGGGGGCGCGTTTTAATGAGCAGTTCTTC. This encodes CASTPGQGARFNEQFF.

The chain uses TRBV5-1 and TRBJ1-6; the D is unclear. V lost 4 bases and J 0 bases, leaving 11 bases between the germline ends. Germline CDR1 reads SGHRS; CDR2 reads YFSETQ. The CDR3 length is 16 residues. CDR3: CASSQQTSSYNSPLHF. The CDR3 coding sequence is TGCGCCAGCAGCCAACAGACGAGCTCCTATAATTCACCCCTCCACTTT.

In this sample, this clone turned up a few times. The V and J genes are TRBV7-1 and TRBJ1-1, with a tentative D call TRBD1 (5 bases). TRBV7-1 is sorted into the ORF group, with uncertain function. Trimming pared 5 bases from V and 2 bases from J, leaving 9 bases between. The CDR3 runs to 13 residues. This CDR3 is CASSGQGNTEAFF. CDR3 DNA: TGTGCCAGCAGCGGGCAGGGTAACACTGAAGCTTTCTTT.

Only a few counts were recorded for this clone. V and J are TRBV11-3 and TRBJ1-1; weak D call: TRBD1 (5 bases). Germline-derived CDR1 and CDR2 are SGHNT and YENEEA. The CDR3 is made up of 15 amino acids. Trimming stripped 1 base from V and 3 bases from J, with 12 bases between. This chain's CDR3 is CASSLGWVTDTEAFF. CDR3 in DNA: TGTGCCAGCAGCTTAGGCTGGGTGACAGACACTGAAGCTTTCTTT.

By sample share, this clone is large. J is TRBJ2-1 and V is TRBV6-8; D is perhaps TRBD2 (5 bases). There are 13 residues in the CDR3. V gave up 5 bases and J gave up 6 bases, with 11 bases separating them. The germline CDR1 and CDR2 sequences are MNHGY and SAAAGT. Here the CDR3 DNA reads TGTGCCAGCAGTCGCCCTGCGGGCAATGAGCAGTTCTTC. Translation: CASSRPAGNEQFF.

This clone has only one observation. The V call is TRBV19, the J call TRBJ2-7; 7 nucleotides line up with TRBD1. The trim removed 4 bases at V and 4 bases at J, leaving 10 bases unmatched. CDR3 length: 15 residues. Germline V gene sequence: CDR1 LNHDA, CDR2 SQIVND (reference sequence). DNA of the CDR3: TGTGCCAGTAGTAACCCCGGGACAGACCCTTACGAGCAGTACTTC. It yields the protein CASSNPGTDPYEQYF.

This chain uses TRBV10-1 with TRBJ2-3, with a tentative D call TRBD1 (6 bases). CDR3 length equals 14 residues. Germline loops: CDR1 WNHNN, CDR2 SYGVQD (reference sequence). Trimming removed 6 bases at V and 2 bases at J, with 12 bases between. The CDR3 is CASSQGQHTDTQYF. The CDR3, as DNA: TGCGCCAGCAGCCAAGGACAGCACACAGATACGCAGTATTTT.

This chain uses TRBV6-8 with TRBJ2-1; TRBD1 agrees at 7 bases. Trimming at V came to 4 bases and at J to 7 bases, leaving 7 bases not matched to a gene. CDR3 length: 14 residues. Germline CDR1 reads MNHGY; CDR2 reads SAAAGT. This chain's CDR3 is CASSWTGFGNEQFF. The CDR3 bases are TGTGCCAGCAGTTGGACAGGTTTTGGTAATGAGCAGTTCTTC.

In nucleotides, the CDR3 is TGCGCCAGCAGTGAGTCAAGGGGGACCCCCTACGAGCAGTACTTC. Residues: CASSESRGTPYEQYF. V is TRBV10-2 and J is TRBJ2-7; D is possibly TRBD1 (6 bases). Germline CDR1 WSHSY, CDR2 SAAADI. The CDR3 is 15 amino acids. V was shortened by 0 bases and J by 2 bases, with 11 bases between the two germline ends.

This chain uses TRBV29-1 with TRBJ2-5, with D maybe TRBD2 (5 bases). The CDR3 is 12 amino acids. V lost 2 bases, J lost 5 bases, and 9 bases lay in between. CDR1 and CDR2 from the germline V gene are SQVTM and ANQGSEA. The CDR3 bases are TGCAGCGTTGAACGGTCGGGGGAGACCCAGTACTTC. Its protein product is CSVERSGETQYF.

This clone rates as large (0.1 to 1%). The rearrangement joins TRBV11-3 to TRBJ2-1, with 10 bases matching TRBD1. The junction had 4 bases not matched to a gene; V was cut back by 5 bases and J by 3 bases. Germline values: CDR1 SGHNT, CDR2 YENEEA. The CDR3 is 15 residues long. The CDR3 nucleotides are TGTGCCAGCAGCCGGGACAGGGGAGGCTACAATGAGCAGTTCTTC. This codes for CASSRDRGGYNEQFF.

This clone is classed as large. This chain uses TRBV6-8 with TRBJ2-3, with 8 positions matching TRBD2. Looked up from germline, CDR1 is MNHGY and CDR2 is SAAAGT. With V trimmed by 5 bases and J by 4 bases, 8 bases remained unmatched. The CDR3 is made up of 15 amino acids. CDR3 protein: CASSPLSGTADTQYF. The CDR3 DNA sequence: TGTGCCAGCAGTCCCCTTAGCGGGACGGCAGATACGCAGTATTTT.

The J gene is TRBJ2-1, the V gene TRBV29-1; D not resolved. Trimming took 2 bases from V and 4 from J, leaving 6 bases between them. The CDR3 spans 12 residues. CDR1 is SQVTM and CDR2 is ANQGSEA in the germline V gene. CDR3 residues: CSVERQYNEQFF. The CDR3 bases are TGCAGCGTTGAACGCCAATACAATGAGCAGTTCTTC.

The CDR3: CASSPSGGANNEQFF. The CDR3 coding sequence is TGTGCCAGCTCACCATCCGGGGGGGCAAACAATGAGCAGTTCTTC. The chain carries TRBV18 and TRBJ2-1, with 8 bases identical to TRBD2. Germline-derived CDR1 and CDR2 are KGHSH and LQKENI. The CDR3 runs 15 residues. The ends lost 2 bases at V and 5 bases at J; junction bases unmatched: 5.

V gene TRBV6-8 combines with J gene TRBJ2-5, with 9 bases fitting TRBD2. J was trimmed by 4 bases and V by 7 bases; bases with no gene match: 7. The CDR3 extends over 14 amino acids. CDR1 is MNHGY, CDR2 SAAAGT, per germline. Written as DNA, the CDR3 is TGTGCCAGCACCTACGGCGGGAGGGGAGAGACCCAGTACTTC. Translation: CASTYGGRGETQYF.

The chain has TRBV10-3 and TRBJ2-3; unclear D gene. Germline V gene lookup returns CDR1 ENHRY and CDR2 SYGVKD. Between the trimmed V and J ends, which lost 2 bases and 2 bases, there was a span of 11 bases. The CDR3 is 15 amino acids. The DNA of the CDR3 is TGTGCCATCAGTGAGGCAGGCAGTTACACAGATACGCAGTATTTT. Encoded protein: CAISEAGSYTDTQYF.